These T cell receptor beta chains were read from a single sample in a study of blood T cell repertoires in COVID-19. Measured with immunoSEQ multiplex PCR; TCRdb has only the in-frame clones, and not every one. The table includes 200,000 to 250,000 clones, around 82% detected once. The sample consisted of peripheral blood. Receptors were obtained from a woman in her 30s who had recovered from COVID-19. Each CDR3 is given with its conserved first and last residue. D genes are given only for firm matches. Rows may omit the clone size; those that give it use once, few, many or a size class.

j_call v_call d_call clone_size cdr3_aa cdr3_nt
TRBJ1-1 TRBV9 NA NA CASSAGGGTEAFF TGTGCCAGCAGCGCGGGAGGGGGCACTGAAGCTTTCTTT
TRBJ2-1 TRBV11-3 TRBD2 NA CASSLTSGSPRGEQFF TGTGCCAGCAGCTTGACTAGCGGGAGTCCGAGAGGAGAGCAGTTCTTC
TRBJ2-7 TRBV4-2 NA NA CASSQADSAYEQYF TGTGCCAGCAGCCAAGCCGACAGCGCCTACGAGCAGTACTTC
TRBJ1-2 TRBV6-5 NA NA CASSLTSTIPNYGYTF TGTGCCAGCAGTTTAACGTCGACAATCCCGAACTATGGCTACACCTTC
TRBJ2-5 TRBV4-1 TRBD2 NA CASSQETSGSVPETQYF TGCGCCAGCAGCCAAGAAACTAGCGGGAGTGTTCCCGAGACCCAGTACTTC
TRBJ1-5 TRBV13 TRBD1 NA CASSFGGTADQPQHF TGTGCCAGCAGCTTTGGCGGGACAGCAGATCAGCCCCAGCATTTT
TRBJ1-1 TRBV19 NA NA CASSYRGGDTEAFF TGTGCCAGTAGTTATAGAGGAGGGGACACTGAAGCTTTCTTT
TRBJ2-1 TRBV6-6 TRBD2 NA CASSPRTSLSSYNEQFF TGTGCCAGCAGTCCTAGGACTAGCCTCAGCTCCTACAATGAGCAGTTCTTC
TRBJ1-1 TRBV6-2/TRBV6-3 NA NA CASSYILIRGTEAFF TGTGCCAGCAGTTACATCCTAATAAGAGGCACTGAAGCTTTCTTT
TRBJ2-5 TRBV28 NA NA CASSPLDRQETQYF TGTGCCAGCAGTCCATTGGACAGACAAGAGACCCAGTACTTC
TRBJ2-7 TRBV3-1/TRBV3-2 NA NA CASSPWGPRSGEQYF TGTGCCAGCAGCCCTTGGGGGCCGCGTTCGGGCGAGCAGTACTTC
TRBJ2-1 TRBV7-6 TRBD1 NA CASSLRPGQGDNEQFF TGTGCCAGCAGCTTACGACCGGGACAGGGGGACAATGAGCAGTTCTTC
TRBJ1-1 TRBV28 TRBD1 NA CASSLHPGQMNTEAFF TGTGCCAGCAGTTTACATCCGGGACAGATGAACACTGAAGCTTTCTTT
TRBJ2-5 TRBV29-1 TRBD2 few CSALAGRQETQYF TGCAGCGCTTTAGCGGGACGGCAAGAGACCCAGTACTTC
TRBJ1-1 TRBV12-5 TRBD1 NA CASGRGQGALFTEAFF TGTGCTAGTGGCCGGGGACAGGGGGCTTTATTCACTGAAGCTTTCTTT
TRBJ2-1 TRBV4-2 TRBD2 NA CASSQDASGSYNEQFF TGTGCCAGCAGCCAAGATGCTAGCGGCTCCTACAATGAGCAGTTCTTC
TRBJ2-2 TRBV27 NA NA CASSLAVNTGELFF TGTGCCAGCAGTTTAGCAGTGAACACCGGGGAGCTGTTTTTT
TRBJ2-1 TRBV5-1 NA NA CASSFSSPNEQFF TGCGCCAGCAGCTTTTCTAGCCCCAATGAGCAGTTCTTC
TRBJ2-1 TRBV2 TRBD2 once CASSLLASSYNEQFF TGTGCCAGCAGCTTACTAGCGAGCTCCTACAATGAGCAGTTCTTC
TRBJ2-3 TRBV28 NA NA CASTSPQGFTDTQYF TGTGCCAGCACTTCGCCGCAGGGATTCACAGATACGCAGTATTTT
TRBJ2-2 TRBV5-4 TRBD1 NA CASSPQTGPGELFF TGTGCCAGCAGCCCGCAGACAGGGCCCGGGGAGCTGTTTTTT
TRBJ2-5 TRBV5-1 TRBD1 NA CASSYIATGGGETQYF TGCGCCAGCAGCTATATCGCGACAGGGGGCGGGGAGACCCAGTACTTC
TRBJ2-7 TRBV7-2 NA NA CASSLYRDYEQYF TGTGCCAGCAGCTTATACAGGGACTACGAGCAGTACTTC
TRBJ2-1 TRBV18 TRBD2 NA CASSPPGGSIYNEQFF TGTGCCAGCTCCCCTCCGGGCGGGAGTATCTACAATGAGCAGTTCTTC
TRBJ2-3 TRBV4-2 NA NA CASSQDQVGPPDTQYF TGTGCCAGCAGCCAAGATCAGGTGGGGCCCCCAGATACGCAGTATTTT
TRBJ2-3 TRBV7-2 NA NA CASSTQAGEGGDTQYF TGTGCCAGCAGCACCCAAGCAGGGGAAGGGGGAGATACGCAGTATTTT
TRBJ2-5 TRBV6-5 TRBD1 NA CASSHDRAETQYF TGTGCCAGCAGCCACGACAGGGCGGAGACCCAGTACTTC
TRBJ1-1 TRBV19 TRBD1 NA CASTEGQGRNTEAFF TGTGCCAGTACCGAGGGACAGGGTAGGAACACTGAAGCTTTCTTT
TRBJ2-3 TRBV10-3 TRBD2 NA CAISESQGLAGTDTQYF TGTGCCATCAGTGAGTCCCAGGGACTAGCGGGCACAGATACGCAGTATTTT
TRBJ2-2 TRBV5-1 TRBD1 NA CASRHGQGANTGELFF TGCGCCAGCAGGCACGGACAGGGGGCGAACACCGGGGAGCTGTTTTTT
TRBJ2-1 TRBV4-2 NA NA CASSQSLYNEQFF TGTGCCAGCAGCCAATCCTTATACAATGAGCAGTTCTTC
TRBJ2-1 TRBV19 TRBD1 NA CASSEGQLRNEQFF TGTGCCAGTAGTGAGGGACAGTTGCGCAATGAGCAGTTCTTC
TRBJ1-2 TRBV10-3 NA NA CAISDTDSNLIRGYTF TGTGCCATCAGTGATACGGACAGCAACCTAATTCGTGGCTACACCTTC
TRBJ2-1 TRBV11-2 TRBD2 once CASSRRVASGYNEQFF TGTGCCAGCAGCCGGAGGGTGGCTAGCGGATACAATGAGCAGTTCTTC
TRBJ1-5 TRBV27 NA NA CASSPGLRNQPQHF TGTGCCAGCAGTCCAGGCCTACGCAATCAGCCCCAGCATTTT
TRBJ2-7 TRBV2 NA NA CASSRDSLYEQYF TGTGCCAGCAGCCGGGACTCCCTCTACGAGCAGTACTTC
TRBJ2-7 TRBV29-1 TRBD2 NA CSALGGDFNTYEQYF TGCAGCGCTCTGGGAGGGGACTTTAATACCTACGAGCAGTACTTC
TRBJ1-4 TRBV29-1 NA NA CSVRLQNEKLFF TGCAGCGTAAGACTTCAGAATGAAAAACTGTTTTTT
TRBJ2-3 TRBV4-2 NA few CASSQDLQVSQYF TGTGCCAGCAGCCAAGATCTACAGGTCTCGCAGTATTTT
TRBJ2-1 TRBV24-1 NA NA CATSDSDSPTWDEQFF TGTGCCACCAGTGATTCGGACAGCCCCACCTGGGATGAGCAGTTCTTC
TRBJ2-2 TRBV18 TRBD2 once CASSRELAGVNTGELFF TGTGCCAGCTCCCGAGAACTAGCGGGAGTCAACACCGGGGAGCTGTTTTTT
TRBJ2-7 TRBV4-1 TRBD2 NA CASSHSIAGASYEQYF TGCGCCAGCAGCCACTCAATAGCGGGAGCTTCCTACGAGCAGTACTTC
TRBJ2-5 TRBV9 TRBD2 NA CASSGGLAGAETQYF TGTGCCAGCAGCGGGGGACTAGCGGGAGCAGAGACCCAGTACTTC
TRBJ2-1 TRBV29-1 TRBD2 few CSVEYPGREGSYNEQFF TGCAGCGTTGAATACCCGGGGCGGGAGGGCTCCTACAATGAGCAGTTCTTC
TRBJ2-1 TRBV5-1 TRBD2 NA CASSPGLAGAVEQFF TGCGCCAGCAGCCCGGGACTAGCGGGAGCGGTTGAGCAGTTCTTC
TRBJ1-5 TRBV6-6 NA few CASSPAGVAGNQPQHF TGTGCCAGCAGCCCGGCGGGGGTTGCGGGCAATCAGCCCCAGCATTTT
TRBJ1-5 TRBV6-5 NA NA CASSPTAGIQPQHF TGTGCCAGCAGTCCAACCGCAGGGATTCAGCCCCAGCATTTT
TRBJ1-2 TRBV9 NA NA CASSPTGAGLNYGYTF TGTGCCAGCAGTCCAACAGGCGCTGGCCTAAACTATGGCTACACCTTC
TRBJ1-1 TRBV28 NA NA CASRDRQNTEAFF TGTGCCAGCAGAGACAGGCAGAACACTGAAGCTTTCTTT
TRBJ2-7 TRBV9 TRBD2 NA CASTPGTSEAEQYF TGTGCCAGCACCCCCGGGACTAGCGAAGCCGAGCAGTACTTC
TRBJ2-3 TRBV7-9 TRBD1 NA CASSLGVAGGQVDTQYF TGTGCCAGCAGCTTAGGCGTCGCAGGGGGTCAGGTAGATACGCAGTATTTT
TRBJ2-5 TRBV10-3 TRBD1 NA CATDRGGETQYF TGTGCCACGGACAGGGGAGGCGAGACCCAGTACTTC
TRBJ2-7 TRBV3-1/TRBV3-2 TRBD2 NA CASSPTSGSSYEQYF TGTGCCAGCAGCCCCACTAGCGGGAGCTCCTACGAGCAGTACTTC